Below are 9 T cell receptor beta chains sequenced from a single sample in a study of blood T cell repertoires in COVID-19. Here immunoSEQ multiplex PCR was the method, and the copy in TCRdb shows in-frame clones only, minus some. The sample has roughly 200,000 clones; 70% to 90% are singletons. Sample: peripheral blood. These receptors came from a human donor with active or convalescent COVID-19. The donor label of this sample is uncertain.

This clone was seen a single time. The rearrangement joins TRBV24-1 to TRBJ2-1; D perhaps matches TRBD1 (5 bases). V was trimmed by 3 bases and J by 11 bases, leaving 19 bases between them. CDR3 length: 15 amino acids. CDR1 is KGHDR, CDR2 SFDVKD, per germline. The CDR3: CATSDAETDSNQQFF. CDR3 nucleotides: TGTGCCACCAGTGATGCGGAGACAGACTCAAATCAGCAGTTCTTC.

The chain couples TRBV19 to TRBJ1-5; maybe TRBD1 (6 bases). V lost 5 bases to trimming and J lost 1 base, with 9 bases between them. This CDR3 has 14 amino acids. Germline CDR1 reads LNHDA; CDR2 reads SQIVND (reference sequence). The CDR3 DNA reads TGTGCCAGTAGTGACAGGCCAAGCAATCAGCCCCAGCATTTT. Translation gives CASSDRPSNQPQHF.

The rearrangement links TRBV10-3 to TRBJ1-6; 8 bases are shared with TRBD1. The CDR3 runs 13 residues. Germline V gene sequence: CDR1 ENHRY, CDR2 SYGVKD. Germline trimming cut 4 bases from V and 10 bases from J; bases unmatched to any gene: 3. This CDR3 is CAISVDRVSPLHF. The CDR3 nucleotides read TGTGCCATCAGTGTGGACAGGGTGTCACCCCTCCACTTT.

Written as DNA, the CDR3 is TGTGCCAGCAGCGTCCGGGGGAACACTGAAGCTTTCTTT. It specifies CASSVRGNTEAFF. This chain joins TRBV9 and TRBJ1-1; D is unclear. The CDR3 spans 13 residues. CDR1 and CDR2 from the germline V gene are SGDLS and YYNGEE. With 2 bases removed from V and 1 base from J, the gap between germline ends came to 6 bases.

This rearrangement joins TRBV7-3 to TRBJ2-3; D call uncertain. The CDR3 is made up of 15 amino acids. Trimming removed 0 bases at V and 3 bases at J, with 10 bases between. Germline V gene lookup returns CDR1 SGHTA and CDR2 FQGTGA. The CDR3 coding sequence is TGTGCCAGCAGCTTAACTTCAGCGACGACAGATACGCAGTATTTT. Its protein product is CASSLTSATTDTQYF.

The V call is TRBV7-3, the J call TRBJ2-3, with 10 bases aligning to TRBD2. The J segment lost 4 bases and the V segment lost 3 bases, leaving 7 bases of the junction unmatched. Germline loops: CDR1 SGHTA, CDR2 FQGTGA. The CDR3 totals 16 residues. CDR3 sequence reads: CASSFTSGGVPDTQYF. DNA for the CDR3: TGTGCCAGCAGCTTCACGAGCGGGGGGGTGCCAGATACGCAGTATTTT.

CDR3 DNA: TGTGCCAGTAACTCTGGGGCCAACGTCCTGACTTTC. It yields the protein CASNSGANVLTF. The V gene is TRBV6-5, the J gene TRBJ2-6; D is uncertain. The CDR3 covers 12 residues. In germline, CDR1 is MNHEY, CDR2 SVGAGI. Trimming cost V 9 bases and J 0 bases, with 3 bases left between them.

Notes on this clone: Other DNA variants within this sample encode the same CDR3. CDR3 bases: TGCAGCGTTGTCGCGGGGGCCTACGAGCAGTACTTC. Its protein is CSVVAGAYEQYF. V and J are TRBV29-1 and TRBJ2-7; 7 positions match TRBD2. V lost 4 bases, J lost 2 bases, and 2 bases stayed unmatched. The CDR3 is 12 residues long. The germline V gene has CDR1 SQVTM and CDR2 ANQGSEA.

This clone was picked up one time. The chain carries TRBV28 and TRBJ2-7, with D possibly TRBD2 on 5 matching bases. The germline V gene has CDR1 MDHEN and CDR2 SYDVKM. V lost 7 bases to trimming and J lost 6 bases, with 16 bases between them. The CDR3 is made up of 13 amino acids. The chain's CDR3 is CASTDLVGGEQYF. The CDR3 bases are TGTGCCAGCACAGATCTAGTAGGAGGCGAGCAGTACTTC.